The 3 T cell receptor beta chains in this list originate from one sample, sequenced in a study of T cell changes during pregnancy in multiple sclerosis. Repertoires were generated with immunoSEQ multiplex PCR, while TCRdb's copy carries only in-frame clones and drops some. The table shows under 75,000 clones, with about 90% occurring only once. Material: CD4+ T cells from peripheral blood mononuclear cells, obtained after pregnancy. These receptors came from a female donor in good health, enrolled as a control in a pregnancy study.

The chain links TRBV10-3 to TRBJ1-1; 9 bases agree with TRBD1. V dropped 6 bases and J dropped 7; count of bases not matched to a gene: 9. The CDR3 covers 14 residues. CDR1 and CDR2 (germline): ENHRY, SYGVKD. The CDR3 DNA sequence: TGTGCCATCAGACCTATGGACAGGGGCCTTGAAGCTTTCTTT. It translates to CAIRPMDRGLEAFF.

The rearrangement links TRBV7-2 to TRBJ1-6, with 7 nucleotides matching TRBD1. Trimming removed 5 bases from V and 9 bases from J; junction bases left unmatched: 4. Germline V CDR1 and CDR2: SGHTA, FQGNSA. The CDR3 is 13 amino acids. Here the CDR3 DNA reads TGTGCCAGCAGCCCTGAGGGGGCTTCACCCCTCCACTTT. Translation gives CASSPEGASPLHF.

The rearrangement uses TRBV30 and TRBJ1-4; D unresolved. CDR1 is GTSNPN, CDR2 SVGIG, per germline (reference sequence). With 2 bases removed from V and 4 bases from J, the gap between germline ends came to 11 bases. This CDR3 has 14 residues. The CDR3 region has the DNA TGTGCCTGGAGTCAGGACTCCCGTAATGAAAAACTGTTTTTT. Protein sequence: CAWSQDSRNEKLFF. The variable domain in full, completed from reference TRBV30 and TRBJ1-4, reads SQTIHQWPATLVQPVGSPLSLECTVEGTSNPNLYWYRQAAGRGLQLLFYSVGIGQISSEVPQNLSASRPQDRQFILSSKKLLLSDSGFYLCAWSQDSRNEKLFFGSGTQLSVL.